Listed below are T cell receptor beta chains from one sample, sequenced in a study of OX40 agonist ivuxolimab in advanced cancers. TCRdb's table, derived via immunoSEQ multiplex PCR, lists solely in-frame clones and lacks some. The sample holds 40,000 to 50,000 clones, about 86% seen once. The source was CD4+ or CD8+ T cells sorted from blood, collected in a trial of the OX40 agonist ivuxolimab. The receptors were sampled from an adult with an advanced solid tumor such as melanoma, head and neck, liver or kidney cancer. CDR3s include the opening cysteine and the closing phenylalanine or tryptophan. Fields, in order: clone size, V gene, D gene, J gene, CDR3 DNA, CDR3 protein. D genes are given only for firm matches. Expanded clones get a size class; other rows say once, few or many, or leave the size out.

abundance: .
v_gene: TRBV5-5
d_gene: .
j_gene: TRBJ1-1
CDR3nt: TGTGCCAGCAGCTTGTCACGGAAGAACACTGAAGCTTTCTTT
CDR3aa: CASSLSRKNTEAFF

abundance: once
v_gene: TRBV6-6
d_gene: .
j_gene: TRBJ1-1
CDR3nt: TGTGCCAGCAGTTTACTCACGGTGGTGAACACTGAAGCTTTCTTT
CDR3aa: CASSLLTVVNTEAFF

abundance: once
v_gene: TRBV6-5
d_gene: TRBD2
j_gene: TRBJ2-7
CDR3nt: TGTGCCAGCAGTTGGGTAGCGGGAGACCGTCCCTACGAGCAGTACTTC
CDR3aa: CASSWVAGDRPYEQYF

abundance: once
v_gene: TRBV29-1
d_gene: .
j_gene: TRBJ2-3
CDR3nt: TGCAGCGTTATGGGCCTAACCTACACAGATACGCAGTATTTT
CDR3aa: CSVMGLTYTDTQYF

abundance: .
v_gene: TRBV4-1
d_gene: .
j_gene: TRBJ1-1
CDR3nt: TGCGCCAGCAGCCAAGAAGGATTTGGGAACACTGAAGCTTTCTTT
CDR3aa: CASSQEGFGNTEAFF

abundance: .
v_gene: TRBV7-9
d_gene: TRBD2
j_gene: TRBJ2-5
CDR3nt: TGTGCCAGCAGCCGGGGACTAGCGGGGGTAGAGACCCAGTACTTC
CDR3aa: CASSRGLAGVETQYF

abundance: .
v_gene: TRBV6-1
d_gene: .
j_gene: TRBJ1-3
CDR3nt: TGTGCCAGCAGTGAGGATCTATCGGGTGGAAACACCATATATTTT
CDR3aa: CASSEDLSGGNTIYF

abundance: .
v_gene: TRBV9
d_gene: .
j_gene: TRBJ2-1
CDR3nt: TGTGCCAGCAGCGGAAATGAGCAGTTCTTC
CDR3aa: CASSGNEQFF

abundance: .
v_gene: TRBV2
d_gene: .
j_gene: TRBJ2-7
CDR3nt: TGTGCCAGCAGTGAAGGTCGGGGTGCCTACGAGCAGTACTTC
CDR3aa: CASSEGRGAYEQYF

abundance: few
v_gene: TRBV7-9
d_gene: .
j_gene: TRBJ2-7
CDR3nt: TGTGCCAGCAGACCTGAGAGTGAGGGGTCCTACGAGCAGTACTTC
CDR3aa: CASRPESEGSYEQYF

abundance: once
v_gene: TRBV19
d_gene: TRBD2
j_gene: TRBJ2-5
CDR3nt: TGTGCCAGTAGTCCCCCCCTAGCGGGGGGGCTGGAGACCCAGTACTTC
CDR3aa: CASSPPLAGGLETQYF

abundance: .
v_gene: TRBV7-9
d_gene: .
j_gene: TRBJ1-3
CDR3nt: TGTGCCAGCAGCGTCGGGACCTTCTCTGGAAACACCATATATTTT
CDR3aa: CASSVGTFSGNTIYF

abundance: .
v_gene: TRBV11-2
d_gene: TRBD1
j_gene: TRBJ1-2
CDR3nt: TGTGCCAGCAGCTCAGGACAGGCGGGCTACACCTTC
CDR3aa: CASSSGQAGYTF

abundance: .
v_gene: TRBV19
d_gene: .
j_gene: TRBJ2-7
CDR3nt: TGTGCCAGTAGTATTTGGGCAGGGAGCTCCTACGAGCAGTACTTC
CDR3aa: CASSIWAGSSYEQYF

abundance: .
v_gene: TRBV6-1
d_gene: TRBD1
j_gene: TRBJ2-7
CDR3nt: TGTGCCAGCAGTAAACAGGGGGCCCCTACCTACGAGCAGTACTTC
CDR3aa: CASSKQGAPTYEQYF

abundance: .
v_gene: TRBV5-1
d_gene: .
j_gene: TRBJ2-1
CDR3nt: TGCGCCAGCAGCGAGCCAGGGGACAATGAGCAGTTCTTC
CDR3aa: CASSEPGDNEQFF

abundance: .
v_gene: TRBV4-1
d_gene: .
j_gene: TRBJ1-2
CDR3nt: TGCGCCAGCAGCCAAGATCTGGTGACTAACTATGGCTACACCTTC
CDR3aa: CASSQDLVTNYGYTF